This section outlines one TCR beta chain sequence together with its context. This clonotype was detected only a few times. Its antigen is not yet known. One base away there is no much larger clone; base qualities are not given. The sample was run on an Illumina HiSeq 1500. TCRdb redid the processing of the public reads, applying fastp at Q25 and MiXCR, and retained in-frame beta chains. Identical CDR3 protein sequences are pooled into one entry, listed with their most common genes and DNA. The table for this sample lists roughly 640,000 distinct CDR3 sequences; 20% to 25% of them were counted only once. Together, the top ten hold roughly 8% of the sample. The CDR3 starts with the cysteine, ends with the phenylalanine, and has 10 residues. CDR3 DNA only is kept here, 30 bases in frame from base 1. V and J are truncated by 4 bases and 7 bases respectively, leaving an intervening sequence of 7 bases. Looking up the germline V gene yields CDR1 SQVTM and CDR2 ANQGSEA.

The data were obtained in a study of T cell repertoires in cytomegalovirus infection (dated by TCRdb to about 2019). The study in broad terms: Because public TCR beta signatures pointed to carriage of CMV infection together with the matching HLA type, the HLA type of each donor mattered for the analysis.

Study-wide conclusions, independent of this receptor: In the ex vivo response, HLA-C-restricted CMV-specific TCR beta clonotypes were dominant, and in two of eight donors the single most frequent clonotype came from this HLA-C-restricted group. Cumulative frequency of public TCR beta family members discriminated carriers of CMV infection plus the relevant HLA type in this cohort and an independent 352-donor cohort.

The receptor chain draws on TRBV29-1 and TRBJ2-5; a confident D gene designation cannot be given. This TCR was recovered from a human donor in good health (CMV status not recorded). Some clones in this sample may be carry-over from other donors' samples. Sequencing was done on a sample of CD8+ T cells from PBMCs. In nucleotide form, the sequence is TGCAGCGTTGTTGTTCCGACCCAGTACTTC. This yields the protein CSVVVPTQYF. The variable domain in full, with residues beyond the CDR3 obtained from the reference TRBV29-1 and TRBJ2-5 genes, is SAVISQKPSRDICQRGTSLTIQCQVDSQVTMMFWYRQQPGQSLTLIATANQGSEATYESGFVIDKFPISRPNLTFSTLTVSNMSPEDSSIYLCSVVVPTQYFGPGTRLLVL.